Listed below are T cell receptor beta chains from one sample, sequenced in a study of T cell responses to AZD1222 COVID-19 vaccine. TCRdb's copy holds only in-frame clones and misses some; the assay was immunoSEQ multiplex PCR. This sample has roughly 190,000 clones, with 90% to 95% found just once. Material: peripheral blood, obtained on day 0 of AZD1222 vaccination. The origin of the receptors is an adult in good health. The CDR3 runs from the conserved cysteine through the conserved F or W. Fields, in order: clone size, J gene, V gene, D gene, CDR3 protein, CDR3 DNA. D genes are given only for firm matches. Part of the rows lack a size; the others show once, few, many or a class for expanded clones.

clone_size: NA; j_call: TRBJ2-1; v_call: TRBV5-1; d_call: NA; cdr3_aa: CASSLELLTYNEQFF; cdr3_nt: TGCGCCAGCAGCTTGGAACTCCTCACCTACAATGAGCAGTTCTTC
clone_size: NA; j_call: TRBJ2-4; v_call: TRBV7-9; d_call: TRBD1; cdr3_aa: CASSPPGQGTENIQYF; cdr3_nt: TGTGCCAGCAGCCCACCGGGACAGGGGACAGAAAACATTCAGTACTTC
clone_size: NA; j_call: TRBJ1-6; v_call: TRBV5-6; d_call: NA; cdr3_aa: CASSFLKTGALLNSPLHF; cdr3_nt: TGTGCCAGCAGCTTCCTTAAAACGGGGGCTCTCCTTAATTCACCCCTCCACTTT
clone_size: NA; j_call: TRBJ2-7; v_call: TRBV19; d_call: TRBD1; cdr3_aa: CASRPGQGHSSYEQYF; cdr3_nt: TGTGCCAGTAGGCCGGGACAGGGACACAGCTCCTACGAGCAGTACTTC
clone_size: NA; j_call: TRBJ2-3; v_call: TRBV9; d_call: NA; cdr3_aa: CASSTQGFTDTQYF; cdr3_nt: TGTGCCAGCAGCACACAGGGTTTCACAGATACGCAGTATTTT
clone_size: NA; j_call: TRBJ1-2; v_call: TRBV4-1; d_call: NA; cdr3_aa: CASSQDTARYGYTF; cdr3_nt: TGCGCCAGCAGCCAAGATACAGCTCGCTATGGCTACACCTTC
clone_size: once; j_call: TRBJ2-7; v_call: TRBV5-8; d_call: TRBD1; cdr3_aa: CASSFGTGQGAFEQYF; cdr3_nt: TGTGCCAGCAGCTTCGGTACAGGACAGGGGGCTTTCGAGCAGTACTTC
clone_size: once; j_call: TRBJ1-1; v_call: TRBV5-6; d_call: TRBD1; cdr3_aa: CASSQGAPEAFF; cdr3_nt: TGTGCCAGCAGCCAGGGGGCTCCTGAAGCTTTCTTT
clone_size: NA; j_call: TRBJ1-6; v_call: TRBV3-1/TRBV3-2; d_call: NA; cdr3_aa: CASSLGSGRNSPLHF; cdr3_nt: TGTGCCAGCAGCCTCGGCTCCGGCCGTAATTCACCCCTCCACTTT
clone_size: NA; j_call: TRBJ2-7; v_call: TRBV2; d_call: TRBD1; cdr3_aa: CASTRGRMDEQYF; cdr3_nt: TGTGCCAGCACTAGGGGGCGTATGGACGAGCAGTACTTC
clone_size: once; j_call: TRBJ2-3; v_call: TRBV28; d_call: NA; cdr3_aa: CASSLSGSGTDTQYF; cdr3_nt: TGTGCCAGCAGTTTAAGCGGTAGCGGTACAGATACGCAGTATTTT
clone_size: NA; j_call: TRBJ1-6; v_call: TRBV9; d_call: NA; cdr3_aa: CASSVGGSNSPLHF; cdr3_nt: TGTGCCAGCAGCGTAGGGGGCAGCAATTCACCCCTCCACTTT
clone_size: NA; j_call: TRBJ1-4; v_call: TRBV5-1; d_call: NA; cdr3_aa: CASSWADSYHGDEKLFF; cdr3_nt: TGCGCCAGCAGCTGGGCGGACAGCTACCACGGGGATGAAAAACTGTTTTTT
clone_size: NA; j_call: TRBJ2-7; v_call: TRBV6-5; d_call: NA; cdr3_aa: CASSRQGYEQYF; cdr3_nt: TGTGCCAGCAGCCGCCAAGGCTACGAGCAGTACTTC
clone_size: NA; j_call: TRBJ1-5; v_call: TRBV3-1/TRBV3-2; d_call: NA; cdr3_aa: CASSQEGAAQPQHF; cdr3_nt: TGTGCCAGCAGCCAAGAAGGTGCGGCACAGCCCCAGCATTTT
clone_size: NA; j_call: TRBJ2-7; v_call: TRBV20-1; d_call: NA; cdr3_aa: CSASGAASSMYEQYF; cdr3_nt: TGCAGTGCTAGTGGGGCGGCATCCTCGATGTACGAACAGTACTTC
clone_size: NA; j_call: TRBJ1-1; v_call: TRBV18; d_call: NA; cdr3_aa: CASSPPWGSATEAFF; cdr3_nt: TGTGCCAGCTCACCACCGTGGGGTAGTGCCACTGAAGCTTTCTTT
clone_size: NA; j_call: TRBJ1-4; v_call: TRBV2; d_call: TRBD1; cdr3_aa: CASSVGRGWEKLFF; cdr3_nt: TGTGCCAGCAGTGTGGGCAGGGGGTGGGAAAAACTGTTTTTT
clone_size: once; j_call: TRBJ1-5; v_call: TRBV7-2; d_call: NA; cdr3_aa: CASSLDTYSNQPQHF; cdr3_nt: TGTGCCAGCAGCTTAGACACGTATAGCAATCAGCCCCAGCATTTT
clone_size: NA; j_call: TRBJ1-2; v_call: TRBV7-9; d_call: NA; cdr3_aa: CASSFQNDYTF; cdr3_nt: TGTGCCAGCAGCTTCCAAAACGACTACACCTTC
clone_size: NA; j_call: TRBJ2-5; v_call: TRBV6-5; d_call: NA; cdr3_aa: CASIIAAGAGETQYF; cdr3_nt: TGTGCCAGCATCATTGCCGCGGGGGCAGGGGAGACCCAGTACTTC
clone_size: once; j_call: TRBJ2-7; v_call: TRBV19; d_call: NA; cdr3_aa: CASSIAGRSYEQYF; cdr3_nt: TGTGCCAGTAGTATAGCGGGGAGGTCCTACGAGCAGTACTTC
clone_size: NA; j_call: TRBJ1-6; v_call: TRBV19; d_call: TRBD1; cdr3_aa: CASSSTGGNSPLHF; cdr3_nt: TGTGCCAGTTCTTCGACAGGGGGGAATTCACCCCTCCACTTT
clone_size: NA; j_call: TRBJ2-3; v_call: TRBV14; d_call: NA; cdr3_aa: CASSQEFYGGNTQSTDTQYF; cdr3_nt: TGTGCCAGCAGCCAAGAATTTTACGGGGGAAATACCCAAAGCACAGATACGCAGTATTTT
clone_size: NA; j_call: TRBJ1-1; v_call: TRBV6-5; d_call: NA; cdr3_aa: CAARRGPSNTEAFF; cdr3_nt: TGTGCCGCCCGGCGCGGGCCCTCGAACACTGAAGCTTTCTTT
clone_size: NA; j_call: TRBJ2-7; v_call: TRBV6-5; d_call: NA; cdr3_aa: CASGPAGVPYEQYF; cdr3_nt: TGTGCCAGCGGACCGGCAGGGGTTCCCTACGAGCAGTACTTC
clone_size: NA; j_call: TRBJ2-3; v_call: TRBV7-9; d_call: NA; cdr3_aa: CASSSRLLNKRTDTQYF; cdr3_nt: TGTGCCAGCAGCTCACGACTACTTAACAAAAGGACAGATACGCAGTATTTT
clone_size: once; j_call: TRBJ2-2; v_call: TRBV7-9; d_call: TRBD1; cdr3_aa: CASSRAFDDRGSGELFF; cdr3_nt: TGTGCCAGCAGCCGAGCCTTTGATGACAGGGGCTCCGGGGAGCTGTTTTTT
clone_size: NA; j_call: TRBJ2-4; v_call: TRBV4-1; d_call: TRBD1; cdr3_aa: CASSQAGTGLPGKNIQYF; cdr3_nt: TGCGCCAGCAGCCAAGCCGGGACAGGGCTCCCAGGCAAAAACATTCAGTACTTC
clone_size: NA; j_call: TRBJ2-7; v_call: TRBV6-5; d_call: TRBD1; cdr3_aa: CASSADRVGAQYF; cdr3_nt: TGTGCCAGCAGCGCAGACAGGGTCGGGGCGCAGTACTTC
clone_size: NA; j_call: TRBJ1-2; v_call: TRBV6-5; d_call: NA; cdr3_aa: CASSQGHGYTF; cdr3_nt: TGTGCCAGCAGCCAGGGTCATGGCTACACCTTC